The following is a T cell receptor beta chain sequence with its context. Its antigen is unidentified. Latent tuberculosis screening used tuberculin skin test and IGRA at entry. These data belong to a study of T cells in tuberculosis. Study summary: In South Africa, adults with active tuberculosis were compared with IGRA-negative and latently infected IGRA-positive adolescents.

TCRdb's copy holds only in-frame clones and misses some; the assay was immunoSEQ multiplex PCR. The repertoire has about 33,000 clones, approximately 90% of them found once; the top ten carry about 7.4%. Study findings and constraints: Cases with active tuberculosis were adults, while controls were adolescents. Smaller alpha distances in active tuberculosis partly reflected shorter CDR3-alpha lengths.

Material for sequencing was PBMCs. The clonotype comes from a donor aged 5-35 years with latent tuberculosis or without tuberculosis infection. Some clones in this sample may be carry-over from other donors' samples.

The CDR3 nucleotides read TGCGCCAGCAGCTCCATTAGAGCGGCTGAGCAGTTCTTC. It encodes CASSSIRAAEQFF. The chain links TRBV5-1 to TRBJ2-1; possibly TRBD2 for D (5 bases). This CDR3 is built from 13 residues. Trimming removed 3 bases from V and 9 bases from J, with 13 bases in between. CDR1 and CDR2 from the germline V gene are SGHRS and YFSETQ.